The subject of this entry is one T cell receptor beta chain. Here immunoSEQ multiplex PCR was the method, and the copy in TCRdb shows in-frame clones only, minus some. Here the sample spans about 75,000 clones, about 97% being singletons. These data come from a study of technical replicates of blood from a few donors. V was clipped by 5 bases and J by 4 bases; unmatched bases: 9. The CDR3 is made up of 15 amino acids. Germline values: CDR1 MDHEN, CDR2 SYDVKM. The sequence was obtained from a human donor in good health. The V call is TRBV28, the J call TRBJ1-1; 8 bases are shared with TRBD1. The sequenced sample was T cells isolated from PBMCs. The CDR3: CASSPLQGESTEAFF. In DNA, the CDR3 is TGTGCCAGCAGTCCGTTACAGGGGGAGAGCACTGAAGCTTTCTTT.